This is a list of T cell receptor beta chains from one sample in a study of blood T cell repertoires in COVID-19. Only in-frame clones appear in the TCRdb table, and some are missing; sequencing was by immunoSEQ multiplex PCR. This table holds roughly 200,000 clones, roughly 90% found once. Specimen: peripheral blood. Receptor source: a man aged 45-60 years with acute or convalescent COVID-19. Each CDR3 is given with its conserved first and last residue. Fields, in order: V gene, J gene, CDR3 protein.

>TRBV19|TRBJ1-1
CASSKSGFTEAFF
>TRBV27|TRBJ1-1
CASSLVGGTEAFF
>TRBV12-3/TRBV12-4|TRBJ1-5
CASSEHGRAQHF
>TRBV29-1|TRBJ2-4
CSAPGQGNIQYF
>TRBV5-1|TRBJ2-7
CASSGRLAGGPEQYF
>TRBV6-2/TRBV6-3|TRBJ2-5
CASSYLASGRRRETQYF
>TRBV25-1|TRBJ2-5
CASSQGARETQYF
>TRBV10-2|TRBJ1-5
CASGGGRGNQPQHF
>TRBV15|TRBJ2-1
CATSRDRGSSNEQFF
>TRBV19|TRBJ2-1
CASTPLAGGNEQFF
>TRBV7-8|TRBJ1-6
CASNLGGRHNSPLHF
>TRBV12-3/TRBV12-4|TRBJ2-7
CASSWTNLHEQYF
>TRBV28|TRBJ1-1
CASSFGNTEAFF
>TRBV9|TRBJ2-5
CASSVEVTSGRRETQYF
>TRBV28|TRBJ1-1
CASSFQNTEAFF
>TRBV12-3/TRBV12-4|TRBJ1-1
CASSPRGNTEAFF
>TRBV27|TRBJ1-5
CASSLKAGVFGQPQHF
>TRBV6-2/TRBV6-3|TRBJ1-4
CASSYATGFSEKLFF
>TRBV11-2|TRBJ2-5
CASSPTGGLQETQYF
>TRBV5-1|TRBJ2-5
CASSFGTGKETQYF
>TRBV5-1|TRBJ2-1
CASSLAESSYNEQFF
>TRBV27|TRBJ2-7
CASSLDLAREQYF
>TRBV18|TRBJ2-4
CASSPQRTNIQYF
>TRBV5-8|TRBJ1-5
CASSLAKYQPQHF
>TRBV7-9|TRBJ1-1
CASSVWRTDITEAFF
>TRBV5-6|TRBJ2-3
CASSLAGLAASSTDTQYF
>TRBV2|TRBJ2-2
CASSGGQGSQTGELFF
>TRBV27|TRBJ1-6
CASSFDRGRSSYNSPLHF
>TRBV11-1|TRBJ2-7
CASSLRPAGAHEQYF
>TRBV19|TRBJ2-1
CASSISGTGVNEQFF
>TRBV7-3|TRBJ2-2
CASRPGGNTGELFF
>TRBV24-1|TRBJ2-5
CATSSAGEVQETQYF
>TRBV19|TRBJ2-2
CASSMMASGGPGTGELFF
>TRBV7-8|TRBJ2-7
CASSLRGLAGTYEQYF
>TRBV5-4|TRBJ1-5
CASSLVGESNQPQHF
>TRBV18|TRBJ2-3
CASSPPSRTDTDTQYF
>TRBV6-4|TRBJ2-3
CASSDPRGRKTDTQYF
>TRBV5-5|TRBJ2-3
CASSHLTSGNTDTQYF
>TRBV28|TRBJ2-4
CASSFPGLAKNIQYF
>TRBV4-2|TRBJ1-2
CASSQDVSYYGYTF
>TRBV28|TRBJ1-5
CASSKQGISNQPQHF
>TRBV7-2|TRBJ1-6
CASASRDRYNSPLHF
>TRBV5-8|TRBJ2-7
CASSSDTGVRTYEQYF
>TRBV7-8|TRBJ2-2
CASDFRAGGNGELFF
>TRBV28|TRBJ1-2
CASSSTGLNYGYTF
>TRBV4-1|TRBJ1-6
CASSHVQNYNSPLHF
>TRBV27|TRBJ1-1
CASSRQGGTEAFF
>TRBV4-3|TRBJ2-1
CASSQGSQPYNEQFF
>TRBV19|TRBJ2-1
CASSRWEEYEQFF
>TRBV6-6|TRBJ1-2
CASSNRVGYTF
>TRBV7-9|TRBJ2-7
CASSLTRGLAGSEQYF
>TRBV28|TRBJ1-5
CASSLPGEVQPQHF
>TRBV28|TRBJ1-6
CASSLGGNNSPLHF
>TRBV6-5|TRBJ1-6
CASSYSQGVVGSPLHF
>TRBV5-6|TRBJ1-5
CASSLQRNQPQHF
>TRBV7-9|TRBJ1-4
CASSPRDRLATNEKLFF
>TRBV18|TRBJ2-5
CASYHLRDETQYF